This TCR beta chain was found in a study of T cells in Graves' hyperthyroidism and ophthalmopathy. This CDR3 spans 12 amino acids. V dropped 11 bases and J dropped 2 bases, with 12 bases sitting between them. Per germline, CDR1 MNHNS and CDR2 SASEGT. Researchers took RNA transcripts and amplified the TCR beta CDR3 regions from them. Researchers ran a first-round RT-PCR on the TCR CDR3 using the HTBI primer set. TCRdb ran MiXCR on the multiplex PCR reads and lists one entry per CDR3 protein. The repertoire has roughly 500,000 distinct CDR3 sequences, about 15% of them found once; the top ten carry roughly 5.7%. This clonotype has just a few counts. The authors took PBMCs from 10 ml fresh peripheral blood.

The sequence came from a woman aged 25 to 39 with Graves' hyperthyroidism that later progressed to Graves' ophthalmopathy. The sequencing sample was made of blood. The V gene is TRBV6-1, the J gene TRBJ1-2; D call uncertain. CDR3 loop: CAASPNNYGYTF. As DNA, the CDR3 is TGTGCCGCTTCCCCCAACAACTATGGCTACACCTTC.